This T cell receptor (beta chain) was sequenced during a study of OX40 agonist ivuxolimab in advanced cancers. Study-level background: Cohort: 80% to 85% men, mean age 60, aged roughly 20 to 79. General observations from the study: By week 6 at 0.1 to 3.0 mg/kg, blood CD4+ and CD8+ T cells had expanded clonally.

The CDR3 length is 15 residues. V was pared by 0 bases and J by 7 bases, with 6 bases of the junction left unmatched. Germline loops: CDR1 SGHTA, CDR2 FQGTGA. Notes on this clone: Its antigen is not identified.

Profiling relied on immunoSEQ multiplex PCR, and the TCRdb table lists in-frame clones only, not all of them. This table has around 72,000 clones, 75% to 90% appearing once. Specimen: CD4+ or CD8+ T cells sorted from blood, collected in a trial of the OX40 agonist ivuxolimab. The genes are TRBV7-3 and TRBJ2-3; the match to TRBD1 covers 8 bases. The TCR sequence derives from an adult with an advanced solid tumor such as melanoma, head and neck, liver or kidney cancer. CDR3 coding DNA: TGTGCCAGCAGCTTAACAGCCAGGGGGCGAAATACGCAGTATTTT. Its translation is CASSLTARGRNTQYF.